These T cell receptor beta chains were read from a single sample in a study of blood T cell repertoires in COVID-19. TCRdb keeps only in-frame clones here, not all; method: immunoSEQ multiplex PCR. This table has about 400,000 clones, under 90% appearing once. Sequenced material: PBMCs or T cells enriched from blood (not recorded which). Source of these receptors: a woman aged 25 to 39 who had recovered from COVID-19. Each CDR3 is given with its conserved first and last residue. A D gene is named only where the DNA matches it firmly. The size of a clone is reported for some rows only, either as once, few or many, or as a class for expanded clones.

V gene	D gene	J gene	clone size	CDR3 protein	CDR3 DNA
TRBV6-4	NA	TRBJ2-1	NA	CASSDLANNEQFF	TGTGCCAGCAGTGACTTGGCAAACAATGAGCAGTTCTTC
TRBV9	TRBD1	TRBJ2-3	NA	CASSVDGTDTDTQYF	TGTGCCAGCAGCGTAGACGGGACAGACACAGATACGCAGTATTTT
TRBV7-2	NA	TRBJ2-2	NA	CASSSHARLSNTGELFF	TGTGCCAGCAGCTCCCACGCGCGACTCTCTAACACCGGGGAGCTGTTTTTT
TRBV3-1/TRBV3-2	NA	TRBJ2-3	NA	CASSPGVDTQYF	TGTGCCAGCAGCCCTGGAGTGGATACGCAGTATTTT
TRBV6-5	NA	TRBJ1-5	NA	CASSYSGGGNQPQHF	TGTGCCAGCAGTTACTCAGGAGGGGGCAATCAGCCCCAGCATTTT
TRBV6-5	NA	TRBJ2-7	NA	CATRRSGGRREQYF	TGTGCCACCCGACGTTCTGGAGGGAGGAGAGAGCAGTACTTC
TRBV6-1	TRBD1	TRBJ2-7	NA	CASSDQGASFLRSYEQYF	TGTGCCAGCAGTGACCAGGGGGCGTCGTTTCTAAGGTCCTACGAGCAGTACTTC
TRBV21-1	NA	TRBJ1-1	NA	CASSNERKEAFF	TGTGCCAGCAGCAACGAGAGGAAGGAAGCTTTCTTT
TRBV30	NA	TRBJ1-2	NA	CARSGGTDNYGYTF	TGTGCCCGGTCTGGGGGGACGGATAACTATGGCTACACCTTC
TRBV7-3	TRBD2	TRBJ2-2	NA	CASSINDGGRVNTGELFF	TGTGCCAGCAGCATTAATGACGGCGGGAGGGTTAACACCGGGGAGCTGTTTTTT
TRBV30	NA	TRBJ1-4	NA	CAQTQGLNEKLFF	TGTGCCCAGACGCAGGGCTTGAATGAAAAACTGTTTTTT
TRBV28	NA	TRBJ2-7	once	CASSRLGGLGSYEQYF	TGTGCCAGCAGTCGATTAGGGGGTTTAGGGTCCTACGAGCAGTACTTC
TRBV25-1	NA	TRBJ1-4	few	CASRGTGKDEKLFF	TGTGCCAGCAGGGGTACAGGGAAGGATGAAAAACTGTTTTTT
TRBV30	TRBD2	TRBJ2-1	NA	CAWSRGGAYNEQFF	TGTGCCTGGAGCCGGGGAGGGGCCTACAATGAGCAGTTCTTC
TRBV28	NA	TRBJ2-3	NA	CASRTGEADTQYF	TGTGCCAGCAGAACAGGGGAGGCAGATACGCAGTATTTT
TRBV7-3	NA	TRBJ1-1	NA	CASSPGYTTEAFF	TGTGCCAGCAGCCCCGGGTATACCACTGAAGCTTTCTTT
TRBV11-2	NA	TRBJ1-1	NA	CASSLALGRDEAFF	TGTGCCAGCAGCTTAGCTTTGGGGCGGGATGAAGCTTTCTTT
TRBV2	NA	TRBJ2-5	NA	CASIEENAAETQYF	TGTGCCAGCATCGAGGAGAACGCGGCGGAGACCCAGTACTTC
TRBV3-1/TRBV3-2	NA	TRBJ2-3	once	CASSPPGPRGQYF	TGTGCCAGCAGCCCACCCGGCCCCCGGGGGCAGTATTTT
TRBV6-5	NA	TRBJ2-7	NA	CASSYETGEQYF	TGTGCCAGCAGTTACGAGACAGGCGAGCAGTACTTC
TRBV10-3	NA	TRBJ1-5	NA	CAISYDSRNQPQHF	TGTGCCATCAGTTACGACAGCCGCAATCAGCCCCAGCATTTT
TRBV29-1	NA	TRBJ1-4	once	CSVGGQGPEKLFF	TGCAGCGTTGGTGGGCAGGGCCCTGAAAAACTGTTTTTT
TRBV28	NA	TRBJ2-3	NA	CASSPVGGSTDTQYF	TGTGCCAGCAGCCCGGTGGGGGGTAGCACAGATACGCAGTATTTT
TRBV7-6	TRBD1	TRBJ1-1	NA	CAVRGYESTEAFF	TGTGCCGTCAGGGGGTATGAGAGCACTGAAGCTTTCTTT
TRBV7-9	NA	TRBJ2-2	once	CASSSPGGNTGELFF	TGTGCCAGCAGCTCCCCAGGAGGTAACACCGGGGAGCTGTTTTTT
TRBV6-2/TRBV6-3	NA	TRBJ2-2	NA	CASSYPTGELFF	TGTGCCAGCAGTTACCCAACCGGGGAGCTGTTTTTT
TRBV5-1	NA	TRBJ1-1	NA	CASARGGQNTEAFF	TGCGCCTCGGCGAGGGGAGGTCAGAACACTGAAGCTTTCTTT
TRBV18	NA	TRBJ1-6	NA	CASSPGGLSPLHF	TGTGCCAGCTCACCCGGCGGGCTCTCACCCCTCCACTTT
TRBV2	NA	TRBJ2-3	NA	CASSELAGFSTDTQYF	TGTGCCAGCAGTGAGCTCGCGGGGTTCAGCACAGATACGCAGTATTTT
TRBV2	TRBD2	TRBJ2-3	NA	CASKSGTSASDTQYF	TGTGCCAGCAAATCCGGGACTAGCGCTTCAGATACGCAGTATTTT
TRBV5-1	NA	TRBJ1-2	NA	CASSDPNSQGIYGYTF	TGCGCCAGCAGCGATCCTAACTCCCAGGGAATCTATGGCTACACCTTC
TRBV10-3	TRBD1	TRBJ1-4	NA	CAISIDRGGEKLFF	TGTGCCATCTCGATAGACAGGGGCGGTGAAAAACTGTTTTTT
TRBV9	TRBD1	TRBJ2-6	NA	CASSVTGGNGANVLTF	TGTGCCAGCAGCGTGACAGGGGGCAACGGGGCCAACGTCCTGACTTTC
TRBV7-8	TRBD2	TRBJ2-3	NA	CASSLGGILAGVDTQYF	TGTGCCAGCAGCTTAGGGGGCATCCTAGCGGGAGTAGATACGCAGTATTTT
TRBV10-3	NA	TRBJ1-5	NA	CAISLDSSQPQHF	TGTGCCATCAGTCTGGACAGCAGCCAGCCCCAGCATTTT
TRBV7-9	NA	TRBJ1-3	once	CASSLREASGNTIYF	TGTGCCAGCAGCTTAAGGGAGGCTTCTGGAAACACCATATATTTT
TRBV9	NA	TRBJ1-3	NA	CASSEQGYSGNTIYF	TGTGCCAGCAGCGAACAGGGCTACTCTGGAAACACCATATATTTT
TRBV28	NA	TRBJ2-7	NA	CASTTGGGYEQYF	TGTGCCAGTACCACAGGGGGGGGCTACGAGCAGTACTTC
TRBV28	TRBD2	TRBJ2-6	once	CASLRLAGGVYGANVLTF	TGTGCCAGCCTACGGCTAGCGGGAGGAGTGTATGGGGCCAACGTCCTGACTTTC
TRBV27	NA	TRBJ2-1	NA	CASSLRALVANEQFF	TGTGCCAGCAGTTTACGAGCCCTTGTTGCCAATGAGCAGTTCTTC
TRBV3-1/TRBV3-2	NA	TRBJ2-5	NA	CASSRLGEETQYF	TGTGCCAGCAGCAGGCTAGGGGAAGAGACCCAGTACTTC
TRBV9	TRBD2	TRBJ2-7	NA	CASSGPFGLADSYEQYF	TGTGCCAGCAGCGGCCCCTTTGGGCTAGCGGACTCCTACGAGCAGTACTTC
TRBV2	TRBD1	TRBJ2-1	NA	CASSLRRQGAGNEQFF	TGTGCCAGCAGTCTTCGTCGACAGGGGGCCGGCAATGAGCAGTTCTTC
TRBV5-1	TRBD1	TRBJ1-2	NA	CASSLDRGGGYTF	TGCGCCAGCAGCTTGGACAGGGGAGGTGGCTACACCTTC
TRBV13	NA	TRBJ2-7	NA	CASSSRNSYEQYF	TGTGCCAGCAGCTCCAGGAACTCCTACGAGCAGTACTTC
TRBV6-2/TRBV6-3	NA	TRBJ2-1	NA	CASSFLGQLAYNEQFF	TGTGCCAGCAGTTTCTTGGGACAACTAGCCTACAATGAGCAGTTCTTC
TRBV3-1/TRBV3-2	NA	TRBJ2-7	NA	CASSLLPGGAYEQYF	TGTGCCAGCAGCCTCCTCCCGGGGGGCGCATACGAGCAGTACTTC
TRBV27	NA	TRBJ1-2	NA	CASSWETGSLYGYTF	TGTGCCAGCAGTTGGGAAACAGGGTCCCTCTATGGCTACACCTTC
TRBV19	NA	TRBJ1-4	NA	CASSIRTVGEKLFF	TGTGCCAGTAGTATAAGGACAGTAGGCGAAAAACTGTTTTTT
TRBV4-1	NA	TRBJ1-1	once	CASSQERPTRSEAFF	TGCGCCAGCAGCCAAGAGCGGCCAACACGCTCGGAAGCTTTCTTT
TRBV28	NA	TRBJ1-2	NA	CASSLTGANYGYTF	TGTGCCAGCAGTTTAACCGGGGCTAACTATGGCTACACCTTC
TRBV2	TRBD1	TRBJ1-4	NA	CASKGQAGNEKLFF	TGTGCCAGCAAAGGACAGGCCGGGAATGAAAAACTGTTTTTT